The 4 T cell receptor beta chains listed next were all sequenced from one sample in a study of T cell repertoires in cytomegalovirus infection. TCRdb re-analysed the reads in MiXCR, keeping a single row per CDR3 protein. The table lists 500,000 to 600,000 distinct CDR3 sequences, 16% of them singletons. The sequenced sample consisted of CD8+ T cells from PBMCs. These receptors were taken from a human donor in good health (CMV status not recorded). Some clones in this sample may be carry-over from other donors' samples.

This clonotype showed up many times. V usage is TRBV7-9 and J usage is TRBJ1-6, with no clear D. The CDR3 has 19 amino acids. Trimming cost V 5 bases and J 5 bases, with 25 bases left between them. Germline CDR1 reads SEHNR; CDR2 reads FQNEAQ (reference sequence). For the CDR3, the DNA is TGTGCCAGCAGCCCTCCCGCTCGCTATTATTCGCCTGATAATTCACCCCTCCACTTT. Translated, it gives CASSPPARYYSPDNSPLHF.

This clonotype occurred many times. The rearrangement uses TRBV27 and TRBJ2-3; D is undetermined. CDR1 is MNHEY and CDR2 is SMNVEV in the germline V gene (reference sequence). The CDR3 contains 13 residues. The V end was cut by 1 base, the J end by 1 base, with 3 bases between. The CDR3 DNA reads TGTGCCAGCAGTTTATTCGGCACAGATACGCAGTATTTT. This codes for CASSLFGTDTQYF.

The chain recombines TRBV23-1 with TRBJ2-7; 13 nucleotides match TRBD2. TRBV23-1 is identified as an open reading frame with a role that is uncertain. This CDR3 spans 18 amino acids. The J segment lost 6 bases and the V segment lost 8 bases, leaving 19 bases of the junction unmatched. The CDR3 region has the DNA TGCGCCAGCGGAGGCTTTACCGCACTAGCGGGAGGGCCCCCCGAGCAGTACTTC. Translating it yields CASGGFTALAGGPPEQYF.

This clonotype was detected once. The chain carries TRBV4-2 and TRBJ2-1; 9 bases are shared with TRBD2. The CDR3 has 16 amino acids. The V segment lost 4 bases and the J segment 13 bases; nucleotides outside the gene matches: 17. Germline values: CDR1 LGHNA, CDR2 YNFKEQ. CDR3 in amino acids: CASSPVMREGVREQFF. The CDR3 DNA reads TGTGCCAGCAGCCCGGTGATGCGGGAGGGTGTTAGGGAACAGTTCTTC.